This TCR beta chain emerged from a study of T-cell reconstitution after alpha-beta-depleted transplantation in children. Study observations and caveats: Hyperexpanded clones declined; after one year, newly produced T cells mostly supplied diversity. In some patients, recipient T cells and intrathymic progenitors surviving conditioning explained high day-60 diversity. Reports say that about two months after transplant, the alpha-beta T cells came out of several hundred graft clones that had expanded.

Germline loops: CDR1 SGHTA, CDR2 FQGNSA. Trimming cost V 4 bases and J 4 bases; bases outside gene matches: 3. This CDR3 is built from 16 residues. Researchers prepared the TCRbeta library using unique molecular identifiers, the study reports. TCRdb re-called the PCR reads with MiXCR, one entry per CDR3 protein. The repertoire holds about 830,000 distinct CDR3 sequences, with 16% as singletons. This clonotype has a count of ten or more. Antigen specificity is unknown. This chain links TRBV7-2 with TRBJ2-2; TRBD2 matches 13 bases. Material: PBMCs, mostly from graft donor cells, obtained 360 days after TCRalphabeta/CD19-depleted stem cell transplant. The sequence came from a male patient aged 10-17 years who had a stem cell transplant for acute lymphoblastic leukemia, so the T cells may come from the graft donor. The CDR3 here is CASSWTSGRGTGELFF. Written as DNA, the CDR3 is TGTGCCAGCAGCTGGACTAGCGGGAGAGGCACCGGGGAGCTGTTTTTT. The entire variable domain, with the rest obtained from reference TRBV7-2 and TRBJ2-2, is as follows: GAGVSQSPSNKVTEKGKDVELRCDPISGHTALYWYRQSLGQGLEFLIYFQGNSAPDKSGLPSDRFSAERTGGSVSTLTIQRTQQEDSAVYLCASSWTSGRGTGELFFGEGSRLTVL.